A selection of T cell receptor beta chains follows, all from one sample in a study of beta chain features in type 1 diabetes. Using immunoSEQ multiplex PCR, the repertoire was profiled, and TCRdb retains in-frame clones only, with some absent. The table lists roughly 260,000 clones, about a tenth of them singletons. Sequenced sample: naive CD4+ T cells from blood. The receptors here all came from a man aged 25 to 45 with type 1 diabetes. Each CDR3 is given with its conserved first and last residue. D genes are given only for firm matches. A row's size may be missing; if present it is once, few, many or a size class.

few	TRBV2	TRBJ2-7	NA	TGTGCCAGCACCGGAGGTGGCTACGAGCAGTACTTC	CASTGGGYEQYF
few	TRBV9	TRBJ2-7	NA	TGTGCCAGCAGCGTAGGGGCGGGGGCCGGCTACGAGCAGTACTTC	CASSVGAGAGYEQYF
NA	TRBV5-5	TRBJ1-5	NA	TGTGCCAGCAGCTTCAGTCCTCCCTTGTACAATCAGCCCCAGCATTTT	CASSFSPPLYNQPQHF
NA	TRBV6-1	TRBJ2-5	NA	TGTGCCAGCCATCCCGCGGTATTGGAGACCCAGTACTTC	CASHPAVLETQYF
NA	TRBV5-1	TRBJ1-2	TRBD1	TGCGCCAGCAGCTTGGTAGCCGGGACAGGGAATGGCTACACCTTC	CASSLVAGTGNGYTF
few	TRBV7-9	TRBJ1-2	NA	TGTGCCAGCAGCTCCCCGCCCAGGGGCCAAGGCTACACCTTC	CASSSPPRGQGYTF
few	TRBV5-1	TRBJ2-7	TRBD2	TGCGCCAGCAGCTTGGCGGGGGGGGCCTACGAGCAGTACTTC	CASSLAGGAYEQYF
NA	TRBV5-5	TRBJ1-1	NA	TGTGCCAGCAACCAAGGAGCCGGCGGCCTCAACATGAACACTGAAGCTTTCTTT	CASNQGAGGLNMNTEAFF
NA	TRBV15	TRBJ2-7	TRBD1	TGTGCCACCAGCAGAGAAGGGACAGTGTACGAGCAGTACTTC	CATSREGTVYEQYF
NA	TRBV6-6	TRBJ1-2	NA	TGTGCCAGCAGTTACGGGCCGGACAGCTATGGCTACACCTTC	CASSYGPDSYGYTF
NA	TRBV4-1	TRBJ2-5	NA	TGCGCCAGCAGCCAAGATCGATGGGCTAGCTCTCGCCAAGAGACCCAGTACTTC	CASSQDRWASSRQETQYF
few	TRBV7-2	TRBJ2-7	NA	TGTGCCAGCAGCCTCCAGGGCTACGAGCAGTACTTC	CASSLQGYEQYF
few	TRBV7-9	TRBJ2-2	NA	TGTGCCAGCAGCTTAGACCCTATGGTTGGGGAGCTGTTTTTT	CASSLDPMVGELFF
few	TRBV9	TRBJ2-5	NA	TGTGCCAGCAGCGTAGGAACGGAGGAGACCCAGTACTTC	CASSVGTEETQYF
few	TRBV6-5	TRBJ1-2	NA	TGTGCCGTCAGGTCTGGGTTTGGCTACACCTTC	CAVRSGFGYTF
NA	TRBV28	TRBJ2-2	NA	TGTGCCAGCACCTCCGCGGCTGGGTCCGTCTCAGTTACCGGGGAGCTGTTTTTT	CASTSAAGSVSVTGELFF
NA	TRBV7-9	TRBJ2-2	NA	TGTGCCAGCAACTTCTATCAGGGGAACACCGGGGAGCTGTTTTTT	CASNFYQGNTGELFF
few	TRBV19	TRBJ1-6	NA	TGTGCCAGCTCTAATGCAGGCTATAATTCACCCCTCCACTTT	CASSNAGYNSPLHF
NA	TRBV2	TRBJ1-1	NA	TGTGCCAGCAGTGAAGCAGGGAGAAGCGCTGAAGCTTTCTTT	CASSEAGRSAEAFF
few	TRBV5-4	TRBJ2-1	NA	TGTGCCAGCAGCTTGTCGGGTACAGGCTCCTACAATGAGCAGTTCTTC	CASSLSGTGSYNEQFF
NA	TRBV6-1	TRBJ1-4	NA	TGTGCCAGCCACGCAGGGCAGAATGAAAAACTGTTTTTT	CASHAGQNEKLFF
few	TRBV2	TRBJ2-7	NA	TGTGCCAGCAGACCTCAGGGTTTGGACGAGCAGTACTTC	CASRPQGLDEQYF
few	TRBV6-5	TRBJ2-7	NA	TGTGCCAGCAGTTACCACCTCCGGGACTACGAGCAGTACTTC	CASSYHLRDYEQYF
NA	TRBV25-1	TRBJ1-2	NA	TGTGCCAGCACCCGAGAAGGGGCTCGGGGCTACACCTTC	CASTREGARGYTF
NA	TRBV29-1	TRBJ2-3	TRBD1	TGCAGCGTCGCAGGTCACAAGGGGGCTTTAGATACGCAGTATTTT	CSVAGHKGALDTQYF
NA	TRBV5-4	TRBJ2-6	NA	TGTGCCAGCAGCTTACGGGCTGGGGCCAACGTCCTGACTTTC	CASSLRAGANVLTF
few	TRBV7-2	TRBJ1-5	TRBD1	TGTGCCAGCAGCTCCGGACAGGGGTCTCAGCCCCAGCATTTT	CASSSGQGSQPQHF
few	TRBV6-5	TRBJ2-3	NA	TGTGCCAGCAGCGGGGAGACAGATACGCAGTATTTT	CASSGETDTQYF
NA	TRBV15	TRBJ1-2	NA	TGTGCCACCAGCAGATTCGGAGGGAGCGGCTACACCTTC	CATSRFGGSGYTF
few	TRBV19	TRBJ2-6	TRBD1	TGTGCCAGTAGTAAGGGACAGCTCAACTCTGGGGCCAACGTCCTGACTTTC	CASSKGQLNSGANVLTF
NA	TRBV29-1	TRBJ2-2	NA	TGCAGCGTGCGAATAGACAGGAACACCGGGGAGCTGTTTTTT	CSVRIDRNTGELFF
few	TRBV7-9	TRBJ2-2	TRBD2	TGTGCCAGCAACACAGGCGGGAGCACCGGGGAGCTGTTTTTT	CASNTGGSTGELFF
NA	TRBV11-1	TRBJ2-1	TRBD2	TGTGCCAGCAGTTTTAGCGGGGGGACTTACAATGAGCAGTTCTTC	CASSFSGGTYNEQFF
NA	TRBV7-9	TRBJ2-1	TRBD2	TGTGCCAGCAGCCGTACTAGCGGGGGATACAATGAGCAGTTCTTC	CASSRTSGGYNEQFF
NA	TRBV6-5	TRBJ2-1	TRBD2	TGTGCCAGCAACACACTAGCGGGGGGGAAGGATGAGCAGTTCTTC	CASNTLAGGKDEQFF
NA	TRBV30	TRBJ2-5	TRBD2	TGTGCCTACGGGACTAGCGGGGCGGGAGAGACCCAGTACTTC	CAYGTSGAGETQYF
NA	TRBV11-3	TRBJ2-5	TRBD2	TGTGCCAGCAGCCGGGGGGTGCAAGAGACCCAGTACTTC	CASSRGVQETQYF
NA	TRBV4-2	TRBJ1-2	TRBD1	TGTGCCAGCAGCCATCCCTTGGAGGGGCAGGGGGATGGCTACACCTTC	CASSHPLEGQGDGYTF
few	TRBV29-1	TRBJ2-3	NA	TGCAGCGTGGGGGCGGCGAAGGACACGCAGTATTTT	CSVGAAKDTQYF
few	TRBV5-1	TRBJ2-1	TRBD2	TGCGCCAGCAGGCATACCGGGGGGACCGCCGCTGAGCAGTTCTTC	CASRHTGGTAAEQFF
NA	TRBV4-1	TRBJ2-7	NA	TGCGCCAGCAGTGCAAAGGGGCTGGGCGAGCAGTACTTC	CASSAKGLGEQYF
NA	TRBV29-1	TRBJ2-7	TRBD2	TGCAGCGGCCTTAGCCTAGCGGGGGGCGAGCAGTACTTC	CSGLSLAGGEQYF
NA	TRBV28	TRBJ2-7	TRBD1	TGTGCCAGCAGTTCGGGACAGGGGGCGGAAGAGCAGTACTTC	CASSSGQGAEEQYF
NA	TRBV9	TRBJ2-1	NA	TGTGCCAGCAGCGTAGCTAGGGCGGGCTCCTACAATGAGCAGTTCTTC	CASSVARAGSYNEQFF
few	TRBV18	TRBJ2-7	TRBD2	TGTGCCAGCTCACCAGTCCTAGCGGGGACCCCTAACGAGCAGTACTTC	CASSPVLAGTPNEQYF
few	TRBV4-1	TRBJ1-1	NA	TGCGCCAGCAGCCAAGAAGTACAGATTAACACTGAAGCTTTCTTT	CASSQEVQINTEAFF
few	TRBV4-1	TRBJ2-6	NA	TGCGCCAGCAGCCAACCTCGGACTCGCTCTGGGGCCAACGTCCTGACTTTC	CASSQPRTRSGANVLTF
few	TRBV7-9	TRBJ1-1	NA	TGTGCCAGCAACCCGAGGACTGAAGCTTTCTTT	CASNPRTEAFF
few	TRBV20-1	TRBJ2-3	NA	TGCAGTGCTAGACAGGGGACGCAGTATTTT	CSARQGTQYF
few	TRBV7-9	TRBJ2-2	NA	TGTGCCAGCAGCGTCCCAGCGAACACCGGGGAGCTGTTTTTT	CASSVPANTGELFF
NA	TRBV4-1	TRBJ1-5	TRBD1	TGCGCCAGCAGCCAGGACGGACAGGGGGCTCAGCCCCAGCATTTT	CASSQDGQGAQPQHF
NA	TRBV5-4	TRBJ1-1	TRBD1	TGTGCCAGCAGCCTCGGACAGGGTGGCGCTTTCTTT	CASSLGQGGAFF
NA	TRBV7-2	TRBJ2-1	NA	TGTGCCAGCAGCTTAACACAGGGACCATACAATGAGCAGTTCTTC	CASSLTQGPYNEQFF
NA	TRBV7-9	TRBJ1-1	NA	TGTGCCAGCAGCCGTGACAGGACTGAAGCTTTCTTT	CASSRDRTEAFF
NA	TRBV29-1	TRBJ2-2	TRBD2	TGCAGCGTTGCCGGACTAGCGGGGGGGTTGAACACCGGGGAGCTGTTTTTT	CSVAGLAGGLNTGELFF
few	TRBV9	TRBJ2-2	NA	TGTGCCAGCAGCGTAGCTTCCGGGGAGCTGTTTTTT	CASSVASGELFF